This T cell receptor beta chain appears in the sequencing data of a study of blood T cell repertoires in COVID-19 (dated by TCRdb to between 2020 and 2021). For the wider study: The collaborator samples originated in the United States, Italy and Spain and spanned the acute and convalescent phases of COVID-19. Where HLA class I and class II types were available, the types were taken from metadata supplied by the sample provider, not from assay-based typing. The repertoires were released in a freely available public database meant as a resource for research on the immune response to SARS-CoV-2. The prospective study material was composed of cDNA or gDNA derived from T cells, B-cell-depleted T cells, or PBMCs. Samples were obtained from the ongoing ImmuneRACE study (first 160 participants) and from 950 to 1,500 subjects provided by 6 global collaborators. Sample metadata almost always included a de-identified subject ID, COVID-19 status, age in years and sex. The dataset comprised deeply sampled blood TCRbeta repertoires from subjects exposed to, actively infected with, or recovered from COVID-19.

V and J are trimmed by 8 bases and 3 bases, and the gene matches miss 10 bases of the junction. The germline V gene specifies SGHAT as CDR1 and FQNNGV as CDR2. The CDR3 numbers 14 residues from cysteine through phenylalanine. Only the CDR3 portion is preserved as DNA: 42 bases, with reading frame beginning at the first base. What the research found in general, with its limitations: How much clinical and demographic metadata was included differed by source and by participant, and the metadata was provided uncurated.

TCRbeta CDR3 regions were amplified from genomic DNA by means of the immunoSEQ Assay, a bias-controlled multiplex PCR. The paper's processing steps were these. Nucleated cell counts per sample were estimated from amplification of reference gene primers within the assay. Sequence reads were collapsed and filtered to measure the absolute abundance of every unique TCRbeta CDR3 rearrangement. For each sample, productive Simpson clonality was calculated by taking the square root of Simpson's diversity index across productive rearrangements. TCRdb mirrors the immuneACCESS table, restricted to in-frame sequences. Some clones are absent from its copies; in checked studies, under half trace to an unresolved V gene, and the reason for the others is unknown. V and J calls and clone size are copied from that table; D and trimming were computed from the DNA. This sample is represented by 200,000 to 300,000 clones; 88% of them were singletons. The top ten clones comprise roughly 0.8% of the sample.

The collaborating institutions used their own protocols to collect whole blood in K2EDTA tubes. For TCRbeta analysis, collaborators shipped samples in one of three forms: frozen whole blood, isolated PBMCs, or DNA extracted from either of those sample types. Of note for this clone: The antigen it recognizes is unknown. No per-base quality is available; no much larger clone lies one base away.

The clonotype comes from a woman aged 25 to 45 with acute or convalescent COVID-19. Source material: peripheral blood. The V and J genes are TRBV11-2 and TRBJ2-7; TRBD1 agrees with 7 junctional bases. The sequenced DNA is TGTGCCAGCGTGCTCGGACAGGTGGGCTACGAGCAGTACTTC. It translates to CASVLGQVGYEQYF.